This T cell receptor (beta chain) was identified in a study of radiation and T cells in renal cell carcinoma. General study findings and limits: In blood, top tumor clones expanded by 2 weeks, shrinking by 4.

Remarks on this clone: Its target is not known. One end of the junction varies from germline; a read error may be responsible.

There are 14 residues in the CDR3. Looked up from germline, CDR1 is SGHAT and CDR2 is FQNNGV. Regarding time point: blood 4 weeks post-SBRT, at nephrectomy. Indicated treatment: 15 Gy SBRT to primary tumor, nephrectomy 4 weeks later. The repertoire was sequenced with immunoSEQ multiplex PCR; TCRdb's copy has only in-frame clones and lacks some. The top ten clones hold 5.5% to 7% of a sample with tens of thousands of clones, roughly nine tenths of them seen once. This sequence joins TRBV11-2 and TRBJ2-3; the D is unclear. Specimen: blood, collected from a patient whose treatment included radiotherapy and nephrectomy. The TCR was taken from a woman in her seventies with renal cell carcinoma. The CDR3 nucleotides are TGTGCCAGCAGCTTACCCGGACCCACAGATACACAGTATTTT. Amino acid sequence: CASSLPGPTDTQYF.